This TCR beta chain originates from a study of CD8 T cells in ankylosing spondylitis. CDR1 is SGHRS and CDR2 is YFSETQ in the germline V gene. The CDR3 is made up of 15 amino acids. Germline trimming cut 3 bases from V and 2 bases from J; bases unmatched to any gene: 5. Study results and limitations: Eight highly homologous variants formed a TCR beta motif that appeared characteristic of ankylosing spondylitis blood.

A remark on this clonotype: Its antigen is unknown.

MiXCR, applied by TCRdb to the 5' RACE reads, yields one record per CDR3 protein. The sample records about 170,000 distinct CDR3 sequences, around 17% being singletons. The genes are TRBV5-1 and TRBJ2-5; 9 positions match TRBD2. The clonotype was recovered from a male donor with ankylosing spondylitis or in good health (not recorded which). Sequencing used blood, either unsorted or a sorted T cell fraction (not recorded which). The CDR3 coding sequence is TGCGCCAGCAGCTCTTCGACTAGCGGTCAAGAGACCCAGTACTTC. It is translated as CASSSSTSGQETQYF.